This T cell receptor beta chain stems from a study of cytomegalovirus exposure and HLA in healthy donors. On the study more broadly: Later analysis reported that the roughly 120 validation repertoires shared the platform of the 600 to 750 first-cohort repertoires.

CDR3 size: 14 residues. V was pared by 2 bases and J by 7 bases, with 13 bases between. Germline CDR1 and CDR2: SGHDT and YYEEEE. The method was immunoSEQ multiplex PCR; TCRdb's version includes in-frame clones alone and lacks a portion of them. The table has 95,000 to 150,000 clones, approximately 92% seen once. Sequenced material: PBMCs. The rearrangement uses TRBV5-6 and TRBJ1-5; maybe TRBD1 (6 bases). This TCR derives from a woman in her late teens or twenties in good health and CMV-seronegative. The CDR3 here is CASSLRGARQPQHF. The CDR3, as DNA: TGTGCCAGCAGCTTACGGGGGGCGAGGCAGCCCCAGCATTTT.